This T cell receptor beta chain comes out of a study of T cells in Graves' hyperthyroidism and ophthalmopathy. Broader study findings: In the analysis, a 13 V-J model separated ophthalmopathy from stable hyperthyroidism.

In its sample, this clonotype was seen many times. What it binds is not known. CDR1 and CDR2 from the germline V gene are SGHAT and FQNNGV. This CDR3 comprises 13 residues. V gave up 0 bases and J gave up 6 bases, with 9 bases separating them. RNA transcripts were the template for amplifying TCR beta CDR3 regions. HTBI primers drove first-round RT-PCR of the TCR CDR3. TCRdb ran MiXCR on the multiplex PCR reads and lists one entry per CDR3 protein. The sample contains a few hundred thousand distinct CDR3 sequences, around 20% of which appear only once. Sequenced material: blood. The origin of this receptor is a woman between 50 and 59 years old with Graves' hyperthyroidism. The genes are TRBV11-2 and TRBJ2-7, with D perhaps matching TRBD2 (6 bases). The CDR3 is CASSLEHGGEQYF. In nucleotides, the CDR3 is TGTGCCAGCAGCTTAGAGCACGGGGGCGAGCAGTACTTC.